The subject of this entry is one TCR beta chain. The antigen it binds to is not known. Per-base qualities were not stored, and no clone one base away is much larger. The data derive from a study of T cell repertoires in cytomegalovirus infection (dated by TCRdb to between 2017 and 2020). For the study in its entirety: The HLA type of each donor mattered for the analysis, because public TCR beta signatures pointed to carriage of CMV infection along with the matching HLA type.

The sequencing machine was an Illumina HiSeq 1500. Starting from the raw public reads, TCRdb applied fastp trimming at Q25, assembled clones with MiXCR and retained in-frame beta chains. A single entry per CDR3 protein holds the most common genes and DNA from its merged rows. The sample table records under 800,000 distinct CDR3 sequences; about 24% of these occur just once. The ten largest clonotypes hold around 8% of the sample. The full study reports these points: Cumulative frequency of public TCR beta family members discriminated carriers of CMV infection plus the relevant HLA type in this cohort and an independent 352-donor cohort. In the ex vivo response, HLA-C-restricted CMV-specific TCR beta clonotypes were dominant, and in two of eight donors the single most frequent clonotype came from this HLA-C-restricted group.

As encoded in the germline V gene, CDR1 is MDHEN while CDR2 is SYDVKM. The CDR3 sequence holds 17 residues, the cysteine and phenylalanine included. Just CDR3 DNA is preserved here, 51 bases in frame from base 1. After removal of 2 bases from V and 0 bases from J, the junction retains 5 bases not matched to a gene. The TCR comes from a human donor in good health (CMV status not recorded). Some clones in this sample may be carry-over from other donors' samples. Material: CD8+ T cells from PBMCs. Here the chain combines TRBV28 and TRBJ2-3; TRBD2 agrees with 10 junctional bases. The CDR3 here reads CASSLTSGGASTDTQYF. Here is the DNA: TGTGCCAGCAGTTTAACCAGCGGGGGGGCTAGCACAGATACGCAGTATTTT.